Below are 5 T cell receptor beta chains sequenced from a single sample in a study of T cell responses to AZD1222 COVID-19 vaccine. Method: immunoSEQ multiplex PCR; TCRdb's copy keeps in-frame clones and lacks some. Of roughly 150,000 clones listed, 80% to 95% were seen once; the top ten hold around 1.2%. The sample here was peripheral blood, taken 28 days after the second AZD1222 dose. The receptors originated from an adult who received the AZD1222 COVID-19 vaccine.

The CDR3 loop reads CASSRRDRGGANVLTF. The CDR3 DNA sequence: TGTGCCAGCAGTCGACGGGACAGGGGTGGGGCCAACGTCCTGACTTTC. The chain joins TRBV27 to TRBJ2-6; 10 bases map to TRBD1. The CDR3 contains 16 residues. The ends lost 5 bases at V and 3 bases at J; junction bases unmatched: 4. Germline lookup yields CDR1 MNHEY and CDR2 SMNVEV (reference sequence).

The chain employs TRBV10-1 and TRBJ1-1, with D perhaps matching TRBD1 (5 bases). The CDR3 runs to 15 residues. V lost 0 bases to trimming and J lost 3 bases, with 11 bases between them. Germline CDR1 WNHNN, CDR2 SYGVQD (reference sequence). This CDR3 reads CASSESNGGDTEAFF. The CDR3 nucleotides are TGCGCCAGCAGTGAGTCGAATGGGGGGGACACTGAAGCTTTCTTT.

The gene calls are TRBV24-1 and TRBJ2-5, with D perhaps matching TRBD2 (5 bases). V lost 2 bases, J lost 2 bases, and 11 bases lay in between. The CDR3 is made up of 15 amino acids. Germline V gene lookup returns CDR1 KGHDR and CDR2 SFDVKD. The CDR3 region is CATSDSGIAQETQYF. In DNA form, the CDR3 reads TGTGCCACCAGTGATTCCGGGATCGCACAAGAGACCCAGTACTTC.

The CDR3 DNA is TGTGCCAGCAGTTTAACTACCGGGACAGGGGGCGGCTACACCTTC. Translating it yields CASSLTTGTGGGYTF. The J gene is TRBJ1-2, the V gene TRBV28; 12 positions agree with TRBD1. There are 15 residues in the CDR3. Germline lookup yields CDR1 MDHEN and CDR2 SYDVKM. The ends lost 2 bases at V and 8 bases at J; junction bases unmatched: 6.

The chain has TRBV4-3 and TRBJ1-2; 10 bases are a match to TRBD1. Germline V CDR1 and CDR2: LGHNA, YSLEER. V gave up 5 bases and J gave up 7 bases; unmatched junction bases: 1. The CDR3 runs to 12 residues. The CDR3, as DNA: TGCGCCAGCAGCAGGACAGGGGGTGGCTACACCTTC. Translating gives CASSRTGGGYTF.